This entry features one T cell receptor (beta chain) sequence. What antigen it recognizes has not been identified. There are no base qualities to consult, and no much larger clone falls within one base. This specimen comes from a study of T-cell memory formation after mild COVID-19 (dated by TCRdb to about 2021). With regard to the full study: Most TCR sequence clusters were specific to one of the two donors. Longitudinal TCRalpha and TCRbeta repertoire sequencing tracked T-cell clones expanding and contracting after mild COVID-19 in a couple of donors. Two young, previously healthy adult volunteers, one female and one male, were included in the cohort. Findings and caveats that apply to the study as a whole: Contracting CD4+ clones turned up mainly in the CM and EM memory subsets, whereas EMRA was where CD8+ clones were enriched. Some responding clones were found in pre-infection memory, which suggests that pre-existing cross-reactive memory T cells took part in the SARS-CoV-2 response. Balanced CD4/CD8 phenotypes were observed for clones contracting from day 15 to 85, whereas a bias towards CD4+ was observed for a second wave of clones expanding from day 15 to 37. The study included only a couple of mild cases, and larger cohorts that include severe cases with pre-infection samples were judged to be necessary. SARS-CoV-2 specificity of the second-wave clones peaking on day 37 was not confirmed.

Ficoll-Paque density gradient centrifugation was used to isolate PBMCs. Reads for this sample came from an Illumina NovaSeq 6000. cDNA libraries for TCRalpha and TCRbeta were prepared by 5'RACE using constant-segment primers, with sample barcodes and unique molecular identifiers added. Trizol reagent was used to extract RNA from every sample. Amplification of the libraries took two PCR steps, and the second step added a second sample barcode plus Illumina TruSeq adapters. Sequencing of the libraries was done on an Illumina NovaSeq, producing 2 x 150 bp paired-end reads. As for the original processing: With migec v1.2.7, reads were demultiplexed and then collapsed into UMI-guided consensus sequences. Using mixcr v2.1.11, UMI consensuses were aligned to TRA and TRB V and J templates and then assembled into clonotypes. Expanded or contracted clonotypes were those called significant by both edgeR and NoisET, with noise models trained on biological replicates. edgeR calls used a false discovery rate-adjusted p below 0.01 and a log2 fold-change threshold of 1. As an exploratory analysis of dynamics, PCA with hierarchical clustering was applied to max-normalized trajectories of the 1000 most abundant clonotypes. Separately sequenced CD4+ and CD8+ repertoires were used to assign a CD4 or CD8 phenotype to each responding clone. Using fastp trimming at Q25 and MiXCR clonotype assembly, TCRdb reanalyzed the public sequencing data and kept in-frame beta chains. Records with the same CDR3 protein are collapsed into one entry carrying the most frequent genes and DNA. The V and J calls reflect TCRdb's pipeline rather than the authors' work. In this sample the table shows roughly 340,000 distinct CDR3 sequences, 20% to 25% of which occur a single time. The ten top clones hold roughly a fifth of the sample.

V loses 4 bases at its end and J loses 4 bases; junction bases beyond the gene matches: 7. The germline V gene encodes CDR1 SGHTA and CDR2 FQGTGA. Reading from cysteine to phenylalanine, the CDR3 counts 14 amino acids. Only CDR3 DNA is held: 42 bases, read in frame from base 1. Specimen: PBMCs or a T cell subset sorted from them (not recorded which). The V gene is TRBV7-3 and the J gene is TRBJ2-7, with 7 middle bases fitting TRBD1. The source of this sequence is a man younger than 30 who had mild COVID-19 (a few samples of this study predate the infection). The sample titles of this study are shuffled in the database, so cell type and time point are left out; the donor was told from shared clones. The sequenced DNA: TGTGCCAGCAGCTCCTCAGGGGGACAATACGAGCAGTACTTC. It is translated as CASSSSGGQYEQYF.